The clone carrying this TCR beta chain was seen many times. As yet, its antigen is unknown. This entry comes from a study of CD8 T cells in ankylosing spondylitis. A quantitative 5'-RACE method, one with molecular barcodes, was used to make TCR beta libraries. TCRdb reprocessed the 5' RACE reads with MiXCR, giving one entry per CDR3 protein. The table lists about 250,000 distinct CDR3 sequences, 8% to 11% of them singletons. Regarding the study as a whole: Disease-associated clonotypes exhibited CD8+ identity and were relatively infrequent in peripheral blood. Apparently characteristic of ankylosing spondylitis blood was a TCR beta motif (about 8 highly homologous variants).

Germline V gives CDR1 DFQATT, CDR2 SNEGSKA (reference sequence). The CDR3 is 17 amino acids. The V segment lost 0 bases and the J segment 2 bases; nucleotides outside the gene matches: 8. The rearrangement uses TRBV20-1 and TRBJ2-5, with 11 nucleotides matching TRBD2. Material for sequencing was blood, either unsorted or a sorted T cell fraction (not recorded which). The source is a male donor with ankylosing spondylitis or in good health (not recorded which). The CDR3 coding sequence is TGCAGTGCTAGAGATCCTAGGACTAGCGGGTATCAAGAGACCCAGTACTTC. As protein: CSARDPRTSGYQETQYF.